A selection of T cell receptor beta chains follows, all from one sample in a study of T cells in Graves' hyperthyroidism and ophthalmopathy. TCRdb used MiXCR to reprocess the multiplex PCR reads, holding one entry per CDR3 protein. The table has fewer than 400,000 distinct CDR3 sequences, more than 12% seen once. The material sequenced was blood. The receptors stem from a man in his fifties or sixties with Graves' ophthalmopathy. Both conserved end residues are trimmed from each CDR3. The order of the fields is D gene, CDR3 length, V gene, CDR3 protein. The D gene is left open where the match is weak.

TRBD1 14 TRBV6-5 ASSSPGQGRTGELF
NA 12 TRBV20-1 SAGGRASTDTQY
NA 10 TRBV30 AWGARGDEQF
NA 11 TRBV29-1 SVVRDNQETQY
NA 11 TRBV14 ASSLLLYNEQF
TRBD2 13 TRBV25-1 ASSDFSGLASEQF
TRBD2 15 TRBV7-9 ASSSPGAGGQYNEQF
NA 10 TRBV29-1 SVGPNGAEAF
NA 12 TRBV5-1 ASSFTETNYGYT
TRBD1 12 TRBV19 ASSGQGSSYEQY
NA 11 TRBV6-1 ASSEAGNQPQH